Shown below are 7 T cell receptor beta chains from a single sample sequenced in a study of glioma-infiltrating T cells. The iRepertoire nested amplicon-rescue multiplex PCR amplified TCR alpha and beta CDR3s from RNA. TCRdb re-called the multiplex PCR reads with MiXCR, one entry per CDR3 protein. The sample consists of roughly 130,000 distinct CDR3 sequences, more than 20% of them appearing once. Sample: glioma tissue, nonneoplastic brain tissue, or PBMCs (not recorded which). The receptors originated from a human donor with low-grade glioma or glioblastoma, undergoing nonglioma brain surgery, or in good health (not recorded which).

This chain joins TRBV6-1 and TRBJ2-1, with TRBD1 identical over 8 bases. Trimming took 5 bases from V and 5 from J; bases not matched to a gene: 5. The CDR3 is 14 residues long. Germline CDR1 and CDR2: MNHNS and SASEGT. This CDR3 is CASSLGTGDNEQFF. The CDR3 DNA reads TGTGCCAGCAGTTTGGGGACAGGAGACAATGAGCAGTTCTTC.

The chain combines TRBV25-1 with TRBJ1-2, with a tentative D call TRBD1 (5 bases). V was shortened by 4 bases and J by 4 bases, with 13 bases between the two germline ends. The germline V gene encodes CDR1 MGHDK and CDR2 SYGVNS. The CDR3 contains 14 residues. CDR3 sequence reads: CASSGFDGAYGYTF. The CDR3 DNA reads TGTGCCAGCAGTGGCTTCGACGGGGCCTATGGCTACACCTTC.

This clonotype was observed many times. CDR3 sequence reads: CASSFDRLNTEAFF. Here the CDR3 DNA reads TGTGCCAGCAGTTTCGACAGACTGAACACTGAAGCTTTCTTT. V usage is TRBV27 and J usage is TRBJ1-1, with D possibly TRBD1 on 5 matching bases. This CDR3 has 14 residues. The germline CDR1 and CDR2 sequences are MNHEY and SMNVEV (reference sequence). V gave up 3 bases and J gave up 0 bases, with 8 bases separating them.

The rearrangement joins TRBV3-1 to TRBJ2-1, with D perhaps matching TRBD1 or TRBD2 (6 bases each). Trimming took 0 bases from V and 9 from J, leaving 15 bases between them. The CDR3 is made up of 15 amino acids. In germline, CDR1 is LGHDT, CDR2 YNNKEL (reference sequence). The CDR3 loop reads CASSQDQGGRGEQFF. As DNA, the CDR3 is TGTGCCAGCAGCCAAGATCAAGGGGGGCGGGGTGAGCAGTTCTTC.

This clonotype was detected a few times. The chain employs TRBV6-2 or TRBV6-3 and TRBJ2-5, with D possibly TRBD1 on 5 matching bases. This CDR3 is built from 15 residues. With 6 bases removed from V and 1 base from J, the gap between germline ends came to 15 bases. The germline gives CDR1 MNHEY, CDR2 SVGEGT. The chain's CDR3 is CASSQDWGFQETQYF. CDR3 DNA sequence: TGTGCCAGCAGCCAAGACTGGGGCTTCCAAGAGACCCAGTACTTC.

This clonotype was recorded many times. The chain couples TRBV20-1 to TRBJ2-5; tentative D call: TRBD2 (5 bases). V shed 0 bases and J shed 7 bases, with 6 bases lying between them. The CDR3 covers 11 residues. Germline loops: CDR1 DFQATT, CDR2 SNEGSKA (reference sequence). DNA for the CDR3: TGCAGTGCTAGAGAGGGAGTGACCCAGTACTTC. Residues: CSAREGVTQYF.

The rearrangement joins TRBV27 to TRBJ2-5; D not certain. Germline V gene data show CDR1 as MNHEY and CDR2 as SMNVEV (reference sequence). The CDR3 loop spans 16 amino acids. The V and J ends lost 5 bases and 5 bases respectively, with 21 bases between them. The CDR3 bases are TGTGCCAGCAGTCTTACGCCATGGGCAGGATCGGAGACCCAGTACTTC. It yields the protein CASSLTPWAGSETQYF.